A single sample gave rise to the 21 T cell receptor beta chains below, sequenced in a study of neurological immune-mediated disorders. TCRdb ran MiXCR on the 5' RACE reads and lists one entry per CDR3 protein. The data contain 110,000 or so distinct CDR3 sequences, roughly 3.4% of them singletons. Sequenced: PBMCs. These receptors were taken from a woman aged 25 to 39 with multiple sclerosis.

This clonotype was seen repeatedly, ten times or more. This chain joins TRBV2 and TRBJ1-4, with D hard to call. CDR3 length: 16 amino acids. V lost 7 bases and J 7 bases, leaving 22 bases between the germline ends. Germline V gene data show CDR1 as SNHLY and CDR2 as FYNNEI. The CDR3 DNA reads TGTGCCAGCACTATCCCCTCCAGCTCCGAAGGTGAAAAACTGTTTTTT. Encoded protein: CASTIPSSSEGEKLFF.

The sample holds many counts of this clonotype. This chain connects TRBV24-1 to TRBJ2-2, with no clear D. Trimming removed 4 bases at V and 8 bases at J, with 16 bases between. Looked up from germline, CDR1 is KGHDR and CDR2 is SFDVKD. The CDR3 sequence is 15 residues long. In DNA form, the CDR3 reads TGTGCCACCAGTGAGCATGGGCCCATCGGAGGGGAGCTGTTTTTT. Its protein is CATSEHGPIGGELFF.

The J gene is TRBJ2-3, the V gene TRBV7-6; 7 bases fit TRBD2. The germline V gene has CDR1 SGHVS and CDR2 FNYEAQ. There are 13 residues in the CDR3. J gave up 6 bases and V 2 bases, and 2 bases lay outside the gene matches. CDR3 DNA sequence: TGTGCCAGCAGCTTACTGGGGGGGGATACGCAGTATTTT. The encoded protein is CASSLLGGDTQYF.

This clonotype came up many times. The rearrangement joins TRBV7-6 to TRBJ2-6, with D perhaps matching TRBD2 (5 bases). The V gene's germline CDR1 is SGHVS and CDR2 FNYEAQ. This CDR3 comprises 17 residues. Between the trimmed V and J ends, which lost 5 bases and 0 bases, there was a span of 14 bases. As DNA, the CDR3 is TGTGCCAGCAGCCAAGGGATAGGGAGCTCTGGGGCCAACGTCCTGACTTTC. Translation: CASSQGIGSSGANVLTF.

In this sample, this clonotype turned up many times. V is TRBV2 and J is TRBJ2-7; D unclear. Trimming removed 2 bases at V and 1 base at J, with 6 bases between. The CDR3 spans 13 residues. Germline V gene data show CDR1 as SNHLY and CDR2 as FYNNEI. This CDR3 reads CASSEFSSYEQYF. The CDR3 nucleotides read TGTGCCAGCAGTGAATTCAGTTCCTACGAGCAGTACTTC.

This clonotype was seen repeatedly, ten times or more. The gene calls are TRBV5-1 and TRBJ2-3, with D possibly matching TRBD2 (6 bases). Germline V lookup: CDR1 SGHRS, CDR2 YFSETQ. The CDR3 is made up of 14 amino acids. Trimming pared 0 bases from V and 6 bases from J, leaving 11 bases between. The CDR3 region is CASSLGTSRDTQYF. In DNA form, the CDR3 reads TGCGCCAGCAGCTTGGGTACTAGCCGCGATACGCAGTATTTT.

Many counts were recorded for this clonotype. The CDR3 protein is CASSPADREGQPQHF. The CDR3 DNA sequence: TGTGCCAGCAGTCCCGCCGACAGGGAGGGTCAGCCCCAGCATTTT. This chain connects TRBV27 to TRBJ1-5; 7 positions match TRBD1. Germline assignment: CDR1 MNHEY and CDR2 SMNVEV (reference sequence). This CDR3 is 15 amino acids long. V trimming: 5 bases; J trimming: 6 bases; junction bases outside the gene matches: 10.

This clonotype was detected many times. The V gene is TRBV4-3, the J gene TRBJ2-1, with D hard to call. Germline V gene lookup returns CDR1 LGHNA and CDR2 YSLEER. Trimming shortened V by 5 bases and J by 2 bases, and 13 bases separated the two germline ends. The CDR3 has 15 residues. The CDR3 DNA follows: TGCGCCAGCAGCGACGACACAACTGCCTACAATGAGCAGTTCTTC. Amino acid sequence: CASSDDTTAYNEQFF.

This clonotype was seen many times. The rearrangement uses TRBV20-1 and TRBJ2-4; D possibly matches TRBD1 or TRBD2 (5 bases each). The germline V gene encodes CDR1 DFQATT and CDR2 SNEGSKA (reference sequence). V dropped 4 bases and J dropped 0 bases, with 13 bases sitting between them. The length of the CDR3 is 15 residues. CDR3 DNA: TGCAGTGCTATAGCCAGGGACCTAGCCAAAAACATTCAGTACTTC. It codes for CSAIARDLAKNIQYF.

This clonotype showed up many times. The gene calls are TRBV5-1 and TRBJ1-2, with unresolved D. Trimming removed 1 base from V and 5 bases from J, with 9 bases in between. There are 13 residues in the CDR3. The V gene's germline CDR1 is SGHRS and CDR2 YFSETQ. CDR3 region: CASSLSSLYGYTF. The CDR3 DNA reads as TGCGCCAGCAGCTTGTCCAGCTTATATGGCTACACCTTC. Complete variable domain (other parts from reference TRBV5-1 and TRBJ1-2): KAGVTQTPRYLIKTRGQQVTLSCSPISGHRSVSWYQQTPGQGLQFLFEYFSETQRNKGNFPGRFSGRQFSNSRSEMNVSTLELGDSALYLCASSLSSLYGYTFGSGTRLTVV.

This clonotype has ten or more counts. The J gene is TRBJ2-5, the V gene TRBV6-5; 9 bases map to TRBD1. The CDR3 length is 15 residues. Germline V CDR1 and CDR2: MNHEY, SVGAGI. J gave up 5 bases and V 0 bases, and 4 bases lay outside the gene matches. This chain's CDR3 is CASSYSGQGGETQYF. CDR3 nucleotides: TGTGCCAGCAGTTACTCGGGACAGGGTGGCGAGACCCAGTACTTC.

This clonotype was counted ten times or more. The chain recombines TRBV11-2 with TRBJ1-4; D not certain. CDR3 length: 15 residues. Germline V gene data show CDR1 as SGHAT and CDR2 as FQNNGV. V was trimmed by 0 bases and J by 4 bases, leaving 9 bases between them. CDR3: CASSLDGLSNEKLFF. DNA for the CDR3: TGTGCCAGCAGCTTAGACGGACTGAGTAATGAAAAACTGTTTTTT.

This clonotype was observed at least ten times. V usage is TRBV5-1 and J usage is TRBJ1-2; D not certain. Trimming removed 1 base at V and 5 bases at J, with 9 bases between. Germline-derived CDR1 and CDR2 are SGHRS and YFSETQ. The CDR3 has 13 amino acids. Here the CDR3 reads CASSLLRPYGYTF. CDR3 in DNA: TGCGCCAGCAGCTTGTTAAGACCTTATGGCTACACCTTC. Combining the CDR3 with reference TRBV5-1 and TRBJ1-2 gives the whole variable domain KAGVTQTPRYLIKTRGQQVTLSCSPISGHRSVSWYQQTPGQGLQFLFEYFSETQRNKGNFPGRFSGRQFSNSRSEMNVSTLELGDSALYLCASSLLRPYGYTFGSGTRLTVV.

This clonotype was counted many times. The chain couples TRBV6-5 to TRBJ2-2; 7 bases are shared with TRBD1. The CDR3 has 14 amino acids. The V gene's germline CDR1 is MNHEY and CDR2 SVGAGI. After removal of 6 bases from V and 3 bases from J, the junction contained 4 bases not matched to a gene. The CDR3 spells CASSRQGYTGELFF. CDR3 coding DNA: TGTGCCAGCAGCCGACAGGGATACACCGGGGAGCTGTTTTTT.

This clonotype was seen only a few times. The junction shows a germline mismatch at one end, possibly a read error. The genes are TRBV20-1 and TRBJ2-2, with D unclear. The germline CDR1 and CDR2 sequences are DFQATT and SNEGSKA (reference sequence). This CDR3 contains 13 residues. The CDR3: CSARGENAGELFF. The CDR3 DNA sequence: TGCAGTGCTAGAGGAGAGAACGCCGGGGAGCTGTTTTTT.

This clonotype was recorded at least ten times. The chain combines TRBV5-1 with TRBJ2-1; no reliable D call. The CDR3 consists of 14 residues. Deletions cut 4 bases from V and 9 bases from J, with 17 bases between. The germline gives CDR1 SGHRS, CDR2 YFSETQ. CDR3 coding DNA: TGCGCCAGCAGCCCCCCTGCGCGGCCCCTTGAGCAGTTCTTC. Its translation is CASSPPARPLEQFF. Supplemented by reference TRBV5-1 and TRBJ2-1, the full variable domain reads KAGVTQTPRYLIKTRGQQVTLSCSPISGHRSVSWYQQTPGQGLQFLFEYFSETQRNKGNFPGRFSGRQFSNSRSEMNVSTLELGDSALYLCASSPPARPLEQFFGPGTRLTVL.

In its sample, this clonotype was seen many times. The chain combines TRBV7-2 with TRBJ2-1; 11 positions agree with TRBD2. Trimming took 2 bases from V and 10 from J; bases not matched to a gene: 4. Germline V gives CDR1 SGHTA, CDR2 FQGNSA. The CDR3 runs 14 residues. In DNA, the CDR3 is TGTGCCAGCAGCTTAAGTCCTAGCGGGGGGGAGCAGTTCTTC. This codes for CASSLSPSGGEQFF.

This clonotype has ten or more counts. The gene calls are TRBV10-3 and TRBJ1-2; 7 positions agree with TRBD1. Trimming cost V 10 bases and J 0 bases; bases outside gene matches: 8. From germline, CDR1 is ENHRY and CDR2 SYGVKD. The CDR3 length is 14 residues. The CDR3 DNA reads as TGTGCCACCGAGACAGGGTTCGCTAACTATGGCTACACCTTC. Protein: CATETGFANYGYTF.

This clonotype was counted ten times or more. This chain connects TRBV4-1 to TRBJ2-6; 12 bases are shared with TRBD2. V dropped 5 bases and J dropped 1; count of bases not matched to a gene: 12. This CDR3 is 20 amino acids long. In germline, CDR1 is MGHRA, CDR2 YSYEKL. In DNA form, the CDR3 reads TGCGCCAGCAGCAACTCACTAGCGGGGGGCCGTGGATCTGGGGCCAACGTCCTGACTTTC. It translates to CASSNSLAGGRGSGANVLTF.

There are many counts of this clonotype. This rearrangement joins TRBV7-2 to TRBJ1-1; 8 bases are shared with TRBD1. The CDR3 has 12 amino acids. Germline V gene lookup returns CDR1 SGHTA and CDR2 FQGNSA. Trimming took 5 bases from V and 10 from J; bases not matched to a gene: 6. The CDR3 coding sequence is TGTGCCAGCAGCCAGAGACAGGGGCGAGCTTTCTTT. This translates into CASSQRQGRAFF.

This clonotype appeared many times. The chain links TRBV4-3 to TRBJ2-7; 8 bases are shared with TRBD2. The length of the CDR3 is 15 residues. The germline CDR1 and CDR2 sequences are LGHNA and YSLEER. V was clipped by 1 base and J by 5 bases; unmatched bases: 7. DNA for the CDR3: TGCGCCAGCAGCCAAGGGCGGGAGGCGGCCCACGAGCAGTACTTC. Amino acids: CASSQGREAAHEQYF.